The 4 T cell receptor beta chains presented below share a single source sample, sequenced in a study of cytomegalovirus exposure and HLA in healthy donors. Assay: immunoSEQ multiplex PCR; the TCRdb copy retains only in-frame clones and omits some. The table lists roughly 250,000 clones, nearly 90% of them singletons, with about 0.36% in the top ten. The sequenced sample was PBMCs. The receptors were gathered from a woman aged 18-30 years in good health and CMV-seronegative.

The chain couples TRBV7-3 to TRBJ2-5; 9 positions agree with TRBD2. The germline gives CDR1 SGHTA, CDR2 FQGTGA. This CDR3 is built from 16 residues. V trimming: 1 base; J trimming: 2 bases; junction bases outside the gene matches: 5. CDR3 in amino acids: CASSLIGTSPQETQYF. CDR3 DNA: TGTGCCAGCAGCTTAATTGGGACTAGCCCACAAGAGACCCAGTACTTC.

This clone is a singleton in its sample. The rearrangement uses TRBV7-9 and TRBJ2-7; a weak D match, TRBD2 (5 bases). This CDR3 is built from 13 residues. Trimming shortened V by 3 bases and J by 12 bases, and 18 bases separated the two germline ends. The germline V gene has CDR1 SEHNR and CDR2 FQNEAQ (reference sequence). The CDR3 DNA reads as TGTGCCAGCAGCTTTTCTACTAGGTCGGGCGGGTACTTC. It codes for CASSFSTRSGGYF.

This chain links TRBV4-1 with TRBJ1-2; 7 nucleotides match TRBD1. This CDR3 spans 19 amino acids. Germline CDR1 is MGHRA and CDR2 is YSYEKL. V lost 3 bases, J lost 4 bases, and 20 bases stayed unmatched. CDR3 coding DNA: TGCGCCAGCAGCCAGGAGGGGGCGCTGAGTCTGATAACCTCCTATGGCTACACCTTC. This sequence encodes CASSQEGALSLITSYGYTF.

This clone has only one observation. This chain connects TRBV5-6 to TRBJ1-6; the D is unclear. The V end lost 4 bases, the J end lost 8 bases, and 10 bases lay between the germline ends. The CDR3 contains 13 residues. Germline V lookup: CDR1 SGHDT, CDR2 YYEEEE. The CDR3 loop is CASSGPLYSPLHF. CDR3 in DNA: TGTGCCAGCAGCGGCCCACTATATTCACCCCTCCACTTT.